The rows below give T cell receptor beta chains drawn from one sample of a study of early T cells in non-severe SARS-CoV-2 infection. TCRdb analysed the 5' RACE reads with MiXCR anew, one entry per CDR3 protein. The sample lists some 60,000 distinct CDR3 sequences; about 7.7% were seen once. Material for sequencing was whole blood. All receptors come from an adult who was a healthcare worker with PCR-confirmed SARS-CoV-2 infection or an uninfected control (not recorded which). Both conserved end residues are part of each CDR3.

v_call	j_call	cdr3_length	cdr3_aa
TRBV27	TRBJ2-7	15	CASSQPRDGRYEQYF
TRBV28	TRBJ1-6	16	CASITQGNSYNSPLHF
TRBV29-1	TRBJ2-7	15	CSVEEWTGGRDEQYF
TRBV28	TRBJ2-3	18	CASSSVTWGGSSRDTQYF
TRBV30	TRBJ2-7	12	CAWGQSSYEQYF
TRBV7-6	TRBJ2-2	17	CASSLAAGGGYAGELFF
TRBV28	TRBJ2-1	9	CAFRLAGRF
TRBV30	TRBJ1-1	13	CAWSANLQGPTFF
TRBV5-1	TRBJ2-1	15	CASSFGDAIWNEQFF
TRBV7-3	TRBJ2-1	17	CASSLRRSYDSYNEQFF
TRBV29-1	TRBJ2-1	13	CSVGSGKWNEQFF
TRBV10-2	TRBJ2-5	14	CASTPGGAGETQYF
TRBV9	TRBJ1-4	15	CASSETGTLGEKLFF
TRBV5-1	TRBJ2-6	17	CASSLANDGPFPPVLTF
TRBV24-1	TRBJ2-1	14	CATSDALTGDEQFF
TRBV29-1	TRBJ2-2	14	CSVAAEANTGELFF
TRBV2	TRBJ2-1	11	CASSADGEQFF
TRBV19	TRBJ1-5	15	CASSILRQSNQPQHF
TRBV5-1	TRBJ2-1	13	CASRSRGQNEQFF
TRBV28	TRBJ2-7	12	CASSPRVYEQYF
TRBV7-6	TRBJ2-3	12	CASSRMGDTQYF
TRBV3-1	TRBJ2-1	13	CASSQGESRKQFF
TRBV20-1	TRBJ1-5	12	CSANQNNRPQHF
TRBV5-1	TRBJ2-2	14	CASSGQGVSGELFF
TRBV7-9	TRBJ1-1	14	CASSLGDLNTEAFF
TRBV7-6	TRBJ2-2	13	CASSLEGPGELFF
TRBV20-1	TRBJ2-1	14	CSARYLGADNEQFF
TRBV6-5	TRBJ1-5	14	CASSRDRGWEPQHF
TRBV5-1	TRBJ1-6	16	CASSTSGNILASPLHF
TRBV6-6	TRBJ2-7	12	CASSLGGSEQYF
TRBV5-1	TRBJ1-4	13	CASSLGQEEKLFF
TRBV7-7	TRBJ2-3	14	CASSPLGGTDTQYF
TRBV3-1	TRBJ2-1	15	CASSQGTWGSGEQFF
TRBV7-9	TRBJ2-1	16	CASSLLWTGSSNEQFF
TRBV28	TRBJ2-2	17	CASSSLRDRHNTGELFF
TRBV7-9	TRBJ2-1	16	CASSPERGSSYNEQFF
TRBV6-5	TRBJ2-6	15	CASSSQGYGANVLTF
TRBV29-1	TRBJ1-1	14	CSVDRGRLDTEAFF
TRBV18	TRBJ2-7	15	CATMPRAGMTYEQYF
TRBV29-1	TRBJ2-3	13	CSTPAGGTDTQYF
TRBV7-3	TRBJ2-3	16	CASSHSGSTSTDTQYF
TRBV5-4	TRBJ2-7	16	CASSLASGSKVYEQYF
TRBV13	TRBJ2-7	15	CASSSLQGHGYEQYF
TRBV14	TRBJ2-1	13	CASSQGGRGEQFF
TRBV27	TRBJ1-2	15	CASSFVRGPPDGYTF
TRBV7-9	TRBJ2-1	16	CASSPNSGRAYNEQFF
TRBV10-3	TRBJ2-5	13	CAIKGTGAGTQYF
TRBV10-1	TRBJ2-1	15	CASNTGTSGINEQFF
TRBV12-3/TRBV12-4	TRBJ2-3	13	CASSLPGTDTQYF
TRBV28	TRBJ2-5	14	CASSIGSRQETQYF
TRBV13	TRBJ2-5	17	CASSSNVGRGARETQYF
TRBV6-5	TRBJ1-6	14	CASSYGVAGSPLHF
TRBV11-3	TRBJ2-1	15	CASSPEGGPYNEQFF
TRBV9	TRBJ2-1	14	CASSVYLAGNEQFF
TRBV6-1	TRBJ2-7	11	CASSGFYEQYF
TRBV4-1	TRBJ1-2	16	CASSQERLGGAYGYTF
TRBV15	TRBJ2-1	16	CATSRGTSVSYNEQFF